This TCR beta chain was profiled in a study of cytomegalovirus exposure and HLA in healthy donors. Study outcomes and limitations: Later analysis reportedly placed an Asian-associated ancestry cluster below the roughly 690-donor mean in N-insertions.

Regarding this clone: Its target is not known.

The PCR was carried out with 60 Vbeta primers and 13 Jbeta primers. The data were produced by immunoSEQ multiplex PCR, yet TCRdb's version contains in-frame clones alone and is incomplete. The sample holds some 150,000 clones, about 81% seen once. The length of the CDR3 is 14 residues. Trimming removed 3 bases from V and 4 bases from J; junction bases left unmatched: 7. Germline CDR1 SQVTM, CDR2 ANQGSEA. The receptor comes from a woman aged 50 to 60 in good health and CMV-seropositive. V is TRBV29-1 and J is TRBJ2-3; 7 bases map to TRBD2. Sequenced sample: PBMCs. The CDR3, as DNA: TGCAGCGTTGATCCGGGGGGAGCGGCAGATACGCAGTATTTT. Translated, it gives CSVDPGGAADTQYF.